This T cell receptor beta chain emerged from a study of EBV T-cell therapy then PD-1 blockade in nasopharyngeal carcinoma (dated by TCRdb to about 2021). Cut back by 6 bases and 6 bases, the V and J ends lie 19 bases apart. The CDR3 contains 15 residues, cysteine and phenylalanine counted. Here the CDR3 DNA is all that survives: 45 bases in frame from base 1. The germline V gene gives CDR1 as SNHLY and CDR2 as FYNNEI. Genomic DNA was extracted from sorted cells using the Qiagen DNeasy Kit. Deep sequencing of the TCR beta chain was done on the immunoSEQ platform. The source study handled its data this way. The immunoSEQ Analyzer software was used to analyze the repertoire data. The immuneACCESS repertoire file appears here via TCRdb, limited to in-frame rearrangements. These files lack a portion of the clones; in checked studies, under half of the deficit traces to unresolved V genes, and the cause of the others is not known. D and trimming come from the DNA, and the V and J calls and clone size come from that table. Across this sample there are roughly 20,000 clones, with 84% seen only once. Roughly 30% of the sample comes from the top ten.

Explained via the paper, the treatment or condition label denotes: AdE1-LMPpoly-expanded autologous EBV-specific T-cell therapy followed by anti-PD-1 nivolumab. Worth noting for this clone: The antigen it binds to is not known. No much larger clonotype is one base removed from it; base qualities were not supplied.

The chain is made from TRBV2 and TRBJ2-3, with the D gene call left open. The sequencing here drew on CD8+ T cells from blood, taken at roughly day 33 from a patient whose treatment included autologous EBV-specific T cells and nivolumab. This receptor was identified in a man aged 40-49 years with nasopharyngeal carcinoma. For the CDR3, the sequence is CASRPSGPNGDTQYF. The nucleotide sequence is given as TGTGCCAGCAGGCCTTCCGGGCCCAACGGCGATACGCAGTATTTT.